The text below deals with one T cell receptor beta chain. The repertoire was sequenced with immunoSEQ multiplex PCR; TCRdb's copy has only in-frame clones and lacks some. This table holds more than 95,000 clones, 90% to 95% found once. This sample is part of a study of blood T cell repertoires in COVID-19. Turning to the study itself: The United States, Italy and Spain supplied acute and convalescent COVID-19 samples.

V was cut by 4 bases and J by 5 bases, with 10 bases left in between. The CDR3 runs to 13 residues. Germline V gene data show CDR1 as SGHTA and CDR2 as FQGTGA. The chain carries TRBV7-3 and TRBJ2-3; D unresolved. Material for sequencing was peripheral blood. This receptor was obtained from a man aged 50 to 60 with COVID-19, enrolled during active disease. CDR3 in amino acids: CASSYIPGDTQYF. The DNA for the CDR3 is TGTGCCAGCAGCTACATCCCAGGAGATACGCAGTATTTT.